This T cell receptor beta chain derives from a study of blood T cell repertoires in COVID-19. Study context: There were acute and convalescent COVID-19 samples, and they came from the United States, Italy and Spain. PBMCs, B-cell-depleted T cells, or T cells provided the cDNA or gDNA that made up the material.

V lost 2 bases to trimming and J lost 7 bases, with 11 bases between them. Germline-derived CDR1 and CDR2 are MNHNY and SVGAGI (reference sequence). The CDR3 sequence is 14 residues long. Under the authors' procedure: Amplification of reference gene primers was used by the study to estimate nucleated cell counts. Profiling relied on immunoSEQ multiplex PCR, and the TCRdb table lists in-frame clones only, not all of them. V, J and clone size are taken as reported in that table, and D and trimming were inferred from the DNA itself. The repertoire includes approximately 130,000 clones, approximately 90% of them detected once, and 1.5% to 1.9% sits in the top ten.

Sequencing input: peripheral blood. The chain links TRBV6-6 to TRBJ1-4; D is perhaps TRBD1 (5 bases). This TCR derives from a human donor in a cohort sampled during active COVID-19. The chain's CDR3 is CASSYGGSGEKLFF. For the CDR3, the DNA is TGTGCCAGCAGTTACGGGGGGTCGGGTGAAAAACTGTTTTTT.